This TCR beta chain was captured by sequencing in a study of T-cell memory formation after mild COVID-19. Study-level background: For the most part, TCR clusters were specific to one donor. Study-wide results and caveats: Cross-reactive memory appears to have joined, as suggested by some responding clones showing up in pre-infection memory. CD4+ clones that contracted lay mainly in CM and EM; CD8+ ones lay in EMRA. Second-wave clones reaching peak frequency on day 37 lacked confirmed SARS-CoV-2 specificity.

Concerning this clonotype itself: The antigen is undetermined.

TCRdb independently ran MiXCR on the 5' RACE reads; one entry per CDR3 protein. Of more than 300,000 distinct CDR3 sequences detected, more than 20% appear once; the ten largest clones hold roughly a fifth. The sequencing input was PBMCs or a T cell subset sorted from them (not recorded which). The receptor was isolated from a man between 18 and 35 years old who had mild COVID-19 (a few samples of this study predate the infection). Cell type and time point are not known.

CDR3 sequence (DNA): TGTGCCACCAGCAGAGGGGAGCCAACCAGCTATGGCTACACCTTC. It codes for CATSRGEPTSYGYTF. The rearrangement joins TRBV15 to TRBJ1-2; no clear D gene. V lost 1 base and J 4 bases, leaving 13 bases between the germline ends. Germline CDR1 reads LNHNV; CDR2 reads YYDKDF (reference sequence). The CDR3 is 15 amino acids.